One and the same sample provided the 14 T cell receptor beta chains below, sequenced in a study of control samples from healthy donors and cancer patients. Here immunoSEQ multiplex PCR was the method, and the copy in TCRdb shows in-frame clones only, minus some. This sample has tens of thousands of clones, with 89% found just once. Sequencing was performed on PBMCs. The receptors here all came from a man in his forties with colorectal cancer.

The chain joins TRBV29-1 to TRBJ2-7; TRBD1 matches 7 bases. This CDR3 comprises 13 residues. Germline-derived CDR1 and CDR2 are SQVTM and ANQGSEA. V shed 6 bases and J 4 bases; nucleotides not matched to a gene: 9. The CDR3 reads CSVRPGTAYEQYF. CDR3 nucleotide sequence: TGCAGCGTCAGGCCCGGGACAGCGTACGAGCAGTACTTC.

The CDR3 loop reads CASSLGNYEQYF. In DNA form, the CDR3 reads TGTGCCAGCAGTTTAGGCAACTACGAGCAGTACTTC. V gene TRBV12-3 or TRBV12-4 combines with J gene TRBJ2-7, with D uncertain. The V and J ends lost 1 base and 3 bases respectively, with 4 bases between them. The CDR3 sequence is 12 residues long.

The rearrangement links TRBV6-1 to TRBJ1-5; D may be TRBD1 (5 bases). CDR3 length equals 14 residues. With 2 bases removed from V and 5 bases from J, the gap between germline ends came to 10 bases. The germline CDR1 and CDR2 sequences are MNHNS and SASEGT. DNA for the CDR3: TGTGCCAGCAGTGAACAGGGAGAGCATCAGCCCCAGCATTTT. It is translated as CASSEQGEHQPQHF.

V usage is TRBV9 and J usage is TRBJ2-1, with D possibly TRBD2 on 6 matching bases. The CDR3 length is 13 residues. Germline CDR1 and CDR2: SGDLS and YYNGEE. Deletions cut 4 bases from V and 6 bases from J, with 11 bases between. DNA of the CDR3: TGTGCCAGCAGCCCCGCGGGACTCAATGAGCAGTTCTTC. Its protein is CASSPAGLNEQFF.

V usage is TRBV9 and J usage is TRBJ2-1, with 7 bases fitting TRBD2. Germline CDR1 is SGDLS and CDR2 is YYNGEE. The CDR3 extends over 15 amino acids. The V and J ends lost 4 bases and 2 bases, in that order; junction bases with no gene match: 6. CDR3 protein: CASSFRGLAYNEQFF. DNA for the CDR3: TGTGCCAGCAGCTTCCGCGGACTAGCCTACAATGAGCAGTTCTTC.

The gene calls are TRBV29-1 and TRBJ1-1; no clear D gene. V was trimmed by 4 bases and J by 6 bases, leaving 15 bases between them. Per the germline V gene, CDR1 is SQVTM and CDR2 is ANQGSEA. The CDR3 is 13 residues long. The CDR3 DNA reads as TGCAGCGTTGGATCCCGAAACGACGCTGAAGCTTTCTTT. Translated, it gives CSVGSRNDAEAFF.

The rearrangement joins TRBV4-1 to TRBJ2-2, with 10 bases that match TRBD2. V shed 1 base, J shed 6 bases, and the junction held 5 bases outside the gene matches. The CDR3 consists of 16 residues. CDR1 and CDR2 from the germline V gene are MGHRA and YSYEKL. The CDR3 nucleotides are TGCGCCAGCAGCCAAGGGTCTAGCGGGAGCGCCGGGGAGCTGTTTTTT. Its protein is CASSQGSSGSAGELFF.

The rearrangement uses TRBV5-6 and TRBJ2-7; a possible D gene is TRBD2 (5 bases). The CDR3 loop spans 14 amino acids. Germline V gene lookup returns CDR1 SGHDT and CDR2 YYEEEE. Trimming left V 4 bases short and J 0 bases short, with 11 bases between. The CDR3 loop is CASSPSRNSYEQYF. CDR3 DNA sequence: TGTGCCAGCAGCCCTAGCCGTAACTCCTACGAGCAGTACTTC.

V usage is TRBV5-6 and J usage is TRBJ2-2; D may be TRBD1 (7 bases). The CDR3 totals 16 residues. Per the germline V gene, CDR1 is SGHDT and CDR2 is YYEEEE. The V gene lost 3 bases and the J gene lost 2 bases, with 14 bases spanning the gap. This CDR3 is CASSSQGEVNTGELFF. CDR3 bases: TGTGCCAGCAGCTCTCAGGGGGAGGTAAACACCGGGGAGCTGTTTTTT.

This clone was detected only once. This CDR3 is CASSGQGNTIYF. The CDR3 DNA is TGTGCCAGCAGCGGGCAGGGAAACACCATATATTTT. The chain uses TRBV6-2 or TRBV6-3 and TRBJ1-3; no reliable D call. Germline-derived CDR1 and CDR2 are MNHEY and SVGEGT. The CDR3 runs to 12 residues. Deletions cut 6 bases from V and 4 bases from J, with 7 bases between.

This clone was recorded only once. V is TRBV11-1 and J is TRBJ2-1; D uncertain. Germline loops: CDR1 SGHAT, CDR2 FQDESV (reference sequence). The V and J ends lost 6 bases and 6 bases respectively, with 18 bases between them. This CDR3 is 15 amino acids long. This chain's CDR3 is CASRLHVVPLNEQFF. CDR3 coding DNA: TGTGCCAGCAGGCTCCATGTGGTTCCCCTCAATGAGCAGTTCTTC.

This chain connects TRBV7-9 to TRBJ1-6; D gene ambiguous. The ends were cut back, 1 base at V and 10 bases at J, with 14 bases in the middle. The CDR3 runs 15 residues. Germline V CDR1 and CDR2: SEHNR, FQNEAQ (reference sequence). CDR3 nucleotides: TGTGCCAGCAGCTTAGGGGGATTTTTGGGATCACCCCTCCACTTT. This sequence encodes CASSLGGFLGSPLHF.

V is TRBV27 and J is TRBJ2-7; TRBD2 matches 9 bases. Germline V gene lookup returns CDR1 MNHEY and CDR2 SMNVEV (reference sequence). The CDR3 spans 15 residues. The junction had 7 bases not matched to a gene; V was cut back by 5 bases and J by 2 bases. CDR3 in amino acids: CASSPYSGSPYEQYF. CDR3 DNA sequence: TGTGCCAGCAGTCCCTATAGCGGGAGCCCCTACGAGCAGTACTTC.

The chain carries TRBV4-1 and TRBJ2-3; D is possibly TRBD2 (6 bases). Trimming removed 1 base from V and 2 bases from J, with 13 bases in between. The CDR3 is 16 residues long. Per germline, CDR1 MGHRA and CDR2 YSYEKL. CDR3: CASSQVSTGATDTQYF. The CDR3 DNA is TGCGCCAGCAGCCAAGTATCGACGGGAGCCACAGATACGCAGTATTTT.